This T cell receptor beta chain was profiled in a study of T cell repertoires in cytomegalovirus infection. Background on the study: An indication of both CMV infection and matching HLA type came from public TCR beta signatures.

Study results and limitations: Cumulated frequencies of public TCR beta families served to identify carriers of CMV plus the relevant HLA. In two of eight donors, the top clonotype was HLA-C-restricted CMV-specific.

Using its own MiXCR run on the reads, TCRdb lists one record per CDR3 protein. Of about 490,000 distinct CDR3 sequences listed, more than 15% are singletons. This clonotype has a count of ten or more. No antigen is known for it. Sequenced material: CD8+ T cells from PBMCs. The receptor's source is a human donor in good health (CMV status not recorded). Some clones in this sample may be carry-over from other donors' samples.

The CDR3 DNA follows: TGTGCCAGCAGTTACACGCGGACGAACACTGAAGCTTTCTTT. It is translated as CASSYTRTNTEAFF. The V call is TRBV6-5, the J call TRBJ1-1; no clear D. CDR3 length: 14 residues. The germline gives CDR1 MNHEY, CDR2 SVGAGI. Trimming removed 2 bases from V and 1 base from J, with 8 bases in between.